This TCR beta chain was recorded in a study of blood T cell repertoires in COVID-19 (dated by TCRdb to the early 2020s). Regarding the complete study: Samples covering the acute and convalescent phases of COVID-19 were provided by collaborators in the United States, Italy and Spain. Where HLA class I and class II types were available, the types were taken from metadata supplied by the sample provider, not from assay-based typing. Subjects who had been exposed to COVID-19, were actively infected with it, or had recovered from it provided the deeply sampled blood TCRbeta repertoires that made up the dataset. The prospective study material was composed of cDNA or gDNA derived from T cells, B-cell-depleted T cells, or PBMCs. A de-identified subject ID, COVID-19 status, age in years and sex were almost always included in the sample metadata. Samples were obtained from the ongoing ImmuneRACE study (first 160 participants) and from over 1,000 subjects provided by 6 global collaborators. The repertoires were released in a freely available public database intended as a resource for research on the immune response to SARS-CoV-2.

Beyond this particular receptor, the publication reports: The quantity of clinical and demographic metadata differed by source and by participant and was supplied without curation.

The CDR1 and CDR2 encoded by the germline V gene are MDHEN and SYDVKM. From cysteine to phenylalanine, the CDR3 is 15 amino acids long. CDR3 DNA is the only sequence kept; it has 45 bases, read in frame from the first base. V sheds 6 bases and J sheds 1 base, leaving 15 bases between their ends. TCRbeta CDR3 regions were amplified from genomic DNA using the immunoSEQ Assay, a bias-controlled multiplex PCR. Processing in the source paper ran as follows. The number of nucleated cells in each sample was estimated by amplification of reference gene primers within the assay. Sequence reads were collapsed and filtered to measure the absolute abundance of every unique TCRbeta CDR3 rearrangement. For each sample, productive Simpson clonality was calculated as the square root of Simpson's diversity index over productive rearrangements. The immuneACCESS repertoire file appears here via TCRdb, limited to in-frame rearrangements. These files lack a portion of the clones; in checked studies, under half of the deficit traces to unresolved V genes, and the cause of the others is not known. That table gives V, J and clone size, and the DNA gave D and trimming. The table for this sample lists 150,000 to 200,000 clones; around 82% of them were counted only once. Clones ranked in the top ten supply 11% of the sample.

Each collaborating institution followed its own protocols to collect whole blood in K2EDTA tubes. For TCRbeta analysis, collaborators shipped samples as frozen whole blood, isolated PBMCs, or DNA extracted from either of those sample types. Concerning this clone itself: Its antigen remains unidentified. No qualities accompany the bases; no much larger clone lies one base away.

This receptor was identified in a man between 60 and 70 years old with active or convalescent COVID-19. The material sequenced was peripheral blood. The sequence links TRBV28 to TRBJ1-1, and TRBD1 may be the D gene, going by 5 matching bases. The nucleotide sequence is TGTGCCAGCAGAACCCCGGGGGGTGGGAACACTGAAGCTTTCTTT. Translated, it reads CASRTPGGGNTEAFF.